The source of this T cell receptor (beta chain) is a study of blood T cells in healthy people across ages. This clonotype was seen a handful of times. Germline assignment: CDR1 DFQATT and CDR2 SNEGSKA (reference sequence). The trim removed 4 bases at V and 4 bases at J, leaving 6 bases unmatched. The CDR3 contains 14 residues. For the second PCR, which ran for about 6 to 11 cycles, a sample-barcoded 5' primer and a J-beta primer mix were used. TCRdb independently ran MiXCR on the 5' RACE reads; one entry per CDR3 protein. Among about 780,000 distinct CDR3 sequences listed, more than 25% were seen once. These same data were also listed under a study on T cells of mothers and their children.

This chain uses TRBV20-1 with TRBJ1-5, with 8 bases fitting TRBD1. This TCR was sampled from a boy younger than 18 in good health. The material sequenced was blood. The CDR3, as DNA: TGCAGTGCTACCGACAGGGGCCCAAATCAGCCCCAGCATTTT. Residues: CSATDRGPNQPQHF.